This T cell receptor beta chain was recovered during a study of PD-L1 blockade in urothelial cancer. Regarding the study as a whole: Below-median pretreatment blood TCR clonality was associated with improved progression-free and overall survival. Larger 3-week expansion of tumor-associated blood clones was seen in durable-benefit patients.

Patient sample counts ranged from 1 to 8, pretreatment and on-treatment. TCRdb keeps only in-frame clones here, not all; method: immunoSEQ multiplex PCR. The data contain tens of thousands of clones, nearly 90% of them singletons. Points on this clone: Its antigen remains unidentified.

Germline V CDR1 and CDR2: SGHRS, YFSETQ. V lost 4 bases to trimming and J lost 4 bases; unmatched junction nucleotides: 8. The CDR3 covers 15 residues. The material was PBMCs, obtained around atezolizumab (anti-PD-L1) treatment. This TCR came from a man aged 55 to 70 with urothelial cancer. The rearrangement joins TRBV5-1 to TRBJ1-1, with 9 bases fitting TRBD1. The CDR3, as DNA: TGCGCCAGCAGCCTCGCGGGACAGGGCGGCACTGAAGCTTTCTTT. It codes for CASSLAGQGGTEAFF.